The 22 T cell receptor beta chains listed next were all sequenced from one sample in a study of blood T cell repertoires in COVID-19. Only in-frame clones appear in the TCRdb table, and some are missing; sequencing was by immunoSEQ multiplex PCR. The sample includes 97,000 or so clones, around 84% of them seen just once. Sequencing used peripheral blood. The receptors were sampled from a human donor in a cohort sampled during active COVID-19.

The chain joins TRBV28 to TRBJ1-2, with 10 nucleotides matching TRBD1. The J segment lost 1 base and the V segment lost 0 bases, leaving 8 bases of the junction unmatched. Germline loops: CDR1 MDHEN, CDR2 SYDVKM. This CDR3 has 18 amino acids. CDR3: CASSLWRKRDRGNYGYTF. CDR3 in DNA: TGTGCCAGCAGTTTATGGAGGAAAAGGGACAGGGGTAACTATGGCTACACCTTC.

This clone was counted only a few times. The rearrangement joins TRBV2 to TRBJ2-1, with 10 bases fitting TRBD1. The CDR3 runs 16 residues. Germline V gene lookup returns CDR1 SNHLY and CDR2 FYNNEI. V gave up 9 bases and J gave up 7 bases; unmatched junction bases: 15. The CDR3 DNA is TGTGCCAGTGGCGGACAGACGGGACAGGGGTTGAATGAGCAGTTCTTC. It is translated as CASGGQTGQGLNEQFF.

The chain is built from TRBV5-1 and TRBJ1-3; TRBD1 matches 9 bases. CDR1 is SGHRS and CDR2 is YFSETQ in the germline V gene. V was clipped by 7 bases and J by 0 bases; unmatched bases: 2. The CDR3 sequence is 14 residues long. The chain's CDR3 is CASGTGYSGNTIYF. The CDR3 DNA is TGCGCCAGCGGGACAGGGTACTCTGGAAACACCATATATTTT.

The chain carries TRBV7-8 and TRBJ2-7, with a weak D call TRBD2 (5 bases). The CDR3 is 12 amino acids. Germline V gene data show CDR1 as SGHVS and CDR2 as FQNEAQ. V was shortened by 5 bases and J by 5 bases, with 10 bases between the two germline ends. The CDR3 protein is CASSLDWDEQYF. CDR3 bases: TGTGCCAGCAGCCTGGACTGGGACGAGCAGTACTTC.

The chain recombines TRBV2 with TRBJ2-7; the D is unclear. The CDR3 runs to 11 residues. Trimming stripped 4 bases from V and 2 bases from J, with 3 bases between. Germline lookup yields CDR1 SNHLY and CDR2 FYNNEI. CDR3 amino acids: CASSVAYEQYF. CDR3 bases: TGTGCCAGCAGTGTAGCCTACGAGCAGTACTTC.

Remarks on this clone: Other DNA sequences in the same sample also yield this CDR3. The CDR3 spells CASSVGRVNTGELFF. CDR3 nucleotides: TGTGCCAGCAGCGTAGGGCGGGTGAACACCGGGGAGCTGTTTTTT. The chain is built from TRBV9 and TRBJ2-2, with D possibly being TRBD2 (5 bases). The CDR3 totals 15 residues. The germline V and J ends were trimmed by 0 bases and 1 base, with 7 bases remaining between them. Germline CDR1 reads SGDLS; CDR2 reads YYNGEE.

The chain combines TRBV2 with TRBJ1-1; the D is unclear. The V end lost 2 bases, the J end lost 7 bases, and 14 bases lay between the germline ends. Germline V gene data show CDR1 as SNHLY and CDR2 as FYNNEI. CDR3 length: 14 residues. Here the CDR3 reads CASSEITYSIEAFF. As DNA, the CDR3 is TGTGCCAGCAGTGAAATTACTTACAGTATTGAAGCTTTCTTT.

The chain recombines TRBV6-1 with TRBJ2-1; 10 bases line up with TRBD2. Trimming cost V 6 bases and J 4 bases; bases outside gene matches: 12. Germline V gene data show CDR1 as MNHNS and CDR2 as SASEGT. The CDR3 length is 17 residues. CDR3 protein: CASRESSGGTMYNEQFF. CDR3 coding DNA: TGTGCCAGCAGGGAAAGTAGCGGGGGGACCATGTACAATGAGCAGTTCTTC.

The chain has TRBV4-1 and TRBJ2-3; weak D call: TRBD2 (6 bases). V was shortened by 4 bases and J by 7 bases, with 15 bases between the two germline ends. CDR1 and CDR2 from the germline V gene are MGHRA and YSYEKL. There are 14 residues in the CDR3. The CDR3 DNA reads as TGCGCCAGCAGCCGTCGAGAGGGAGGATATACGCAGTATTTT. It translates to CASSRREGGYTQYF.

The chain carries TRBV9 and TRBJ2-2; no clear D gene. Deletions cut 4 bases from V and 0 bases from J, with 10 bases between. CDR1 SGDLS and CDR2 YYNGEE come from the germline V gene. The CDR3 loop spans 15 amino acids. CDR3 nucleotides: TGTGCCAGCAGCCTAGACTGGTCGAACACCGGGGAGCTGTTTTTT. This encodes CASSLDWSNTGELFF.

There are a few counts of this clone. The J gene is TRBJ1-2, the V gene TRBV24-1, with a weak D call TRBD1 (6 bases). This CDR3 comprises 14 residues. The germline gives CDR1 KGHDR, CDR2 SFDVKD. Trimming took off 0 bases at V and 9 bases at J, with 13 bases between the two ends. CDR3 region: CATSDLDRPASYTF. The CDR3 coding sequence is TGTGCCACCAGTGATTTGGACAGGCCCGCCAGCTACACCTTC.

The chain combines TRBV6-5 with TRBJ2-5; 7 positions agree with TRBD2. This CDR3 contains 15 residues. The V and J ends lost 7 bases and 6 bases, in that order; junction bases with no gene match: 14. Germline CDR1 MNHEY, CDR2 SVGAGI. The DNA of the CDR3 is TGTGCCAGCACCCACCGGGGAGCGGGGAGGAAGACCCAGTACTTC. Translated: CASTHRGAGRKTQYF.

The rearrangement links TRBV9 to TRBJ2-6; TRBD1 is a possible D gene (6 bases). Trimming cost V 3 bases and J 0 bases, with 13 bases left between them. The CDR3 spans 17 residues. The germline gives CDR1 SGDLS, CDR2 YYNGEE. The CDR3 DNA reads as TGTGCCAGCAGCGGTAACAGGGCCCCCTCTGGGGCCAACGTCCTGACTTTC. It encodes CASSGNRAPSGANVLTF.

Details on this clone: One end of the junction varies from germline; a read error may be responsible. This rearrangement joins TRBV29-1 to TRBJ2-7, with 9 bases that match TRBD1. The CDR3 consists of 14 residues. The germline V gene has CDR1 SQVTM and CDR2 ANQGSEA. CDR3 in amino acids: CSAGQGPFSHEQYF. As DNA, the CDR3 is TGCAGCGCGGGACAGGGACCCTTCTCCCACGAGCAGTACTTC.

The CDR3 here is CASSPRTASGNTIYF. The CDR3 DNA reads as TGCGCCAGCAGCCCTCGGACTGCCTCTGGAAACACCATATATTTT. The chain joins TRBV4-3 to TRBJ1-3; D not certain. CDR1 and CDR2 (germline): LGHNA, YSLEER. Trimming cost V 4 bases and J 0 bases, with 10 bases left between them. This CDR3 region has 15 residues.

This chain connects TRBV6-2 or TRBV6-3 to TRBJ2-7; 11 nucleotides line up with TRBD1. Germline-derived CDR1 and CDR2 are MNHEY and SVGEGT. The CDR3 is 14 amino acids. V was clipped by 6 bases and J by 5 bases; unmatched bases: 6. The CDR3 coding sequence is TGTGCCAGCAGCTCAGGACAGGGGGCTAACGAGCAGTACTTC. Translation gives CASSSGQGANEQYF.

This clone qualifies as medium-sized. This chain joins TRBV19 and TRBJ2-5, with 10 bases identical to TRBD2. CDR3 size: 16 residues. Germline V gene data show CDR1 as LNHDA and CDR2 as SQIVND (reference sequence). V was clipped by 9 bases and J by 7 bases; unmatched bases: 17. DNA of the CDR3: TGTGCCAGCCGGGACCTAGCGGGGGATGGTTCGGGGACCCAGTACTTC. Protein: CASRDLAGDGSGTQYF.

This chain joins TRBV3-1 (or the pseudogene TRBV3-2) and TRBJ2-3; D gene unclear. Germline CDR1 LGHDT, CDR2 YNNKEL (reference sequence). Trimming shortened V by 1 base and J by 1 base, and 9 bases separated the two germline ends. The CDR3 consists of 15 residues. For the CDR3, the DNA is TGTGCCAGCAGCCAAGTTTCAGAAGGCACAGATACGCAGTATTTT. Translation: CASSQVSEGTDTQYF.

The chain joins TRBV6-6 to TRBJ1-2, with a tentative D call TRBD1 (6 bases). Germline V gives CDR1 MNHNY, CDR2 SVGAGI (reference sequence). V lost 6 bases to trimming and J lost 5 bases, with 19 bases between them. The CDR3 contains 15 residues. The CDR3 DNA reads TGTGCCAGCAGCCGCCTTCAGGACAGAAAATATGGCTACACCTTC. Protein product: CASSRLQDRKYGYTF.

There are a few counts of this clone. V gene TRBV7-2 combines with J gene TRBJ2-5; no firm D call. Germline CDR1 SGHTA, CDR2 FQGNSA. This CDR3 region has 14 residues. Trimming stripped 2 bases from V and 1 base from J, with 8 bases between. The CDR3 reads CASSLRRGQETQYF. CDR3 DNA sequence: TGTGCCAGCAGCTTAAGGCGCGGCCAAGAGACCCAGTACTTC.

J is TRBJ1-1 and V is TRBV7-2; D is ambiguous. V shed 2 bases and J shed 1 base, with 8 bases lying between them. CDR3 length: 14 residues. Germline CDR1 reads SGHTA; CDR2 reads FQGNSA. The CDR3 region has the DNA TGTGCCAGCAGCTTACGGACTGGGAACACTGAAGCTTTCTTT. Translating it yields CASSLRTGNTEAFF. The full variable domain, its missing parts supplied by reference TRBV7-2 and TRBJ1-1, is GAGVSQSPSNKVTEKGKDVELRCDPISGHTALYWYRQSLGQGLEFLIYFQGNSAPDKSGLPSDRFSAERTGGSVSTLTIQRTQQEDSAVYLCASSLRTGNTEAFFGQGTRLTVV.

This clone came up a few times. The J gene is TRBJ1-2, the V gene TRBV5-4; 12 nucleotides agree with TRBD1. The CDR3 is 15 amino acids. The germline V gene has CDR1 SGHNT and CDR2 YYREEE (reference sequence). The J segment lost 7 bases and the V segment lost 3 bases, leaving 7 bases of the junction unmatched. The CDR3 sequence: CASSYPGQGARGYTF. CDR3 bases: TGTGCCAGCAGCTACCCGGGACAGGGGGCGCGTGGCTACACCTTC.